The 14 T cell receptor beta chains listed next were all sequenced from one sample in a study of blood T cell repertoires in COVID-19 (TCRdb year 2020). Libraries were made using the immunoSEQ multiplex PCR assay. TCRdb obtained this table from immuneACCESS and retained in-frame rearrangements with V and J assigned. These tables miss some clones; where compared with another copy, unresolved V genes account for less than half of the shortfall, and the remainder is unexplained. Recorded for this sample are just under 150,000 clones; around 90% of them occurred a single time. The ten largest clones capture around 0.91% of the sample. What was sequenced was peripheral blood. Every receptor here comes from a woman in her forties or fifties with acute or convalescent COVID-19.

This chain links TRBV7-3 with TRBJ2-1; 10 nucleotides match TRBD2. J was trimmed by 6 bases and V by 5 bases; bases with no gene match: 7. Germline assignment: CDR1 SGHTA and CDR2 FQGTGA. This CDR3 is built from 15 residues. CDR3 bases: TGTGCCAGCAGCCCCACTAGCGGGGACAGCAATGAGCAGTTCTTC. Translated, it gives CASSPTSGDSNEQFF.

The V and J genes are TRBV30 and TRBJ1-2, with D unresolved. The CDR3 length is 12 residues. The germline V and J ends were trimmed by 0 bases and 7 bases, with 9 bases remaining between them. Germline loops: CDR1 GTSNPN, CDR2 SVGIG (reference sequence). CDR3: CAWSVAPRGYTF. The CDR3 nucleotides read TGTGCCTGGAGTGTAGCTCCTCGTGGCTACACCTTC.

The chain carries TRBV5-1 and TRBJ1-4; TRBD1 agrees at 9 bases. V lost 2 bases and J lost 6; bases outside the gene matches: 8. The length of the CDR3 is 16 residues. Germline values: CDR1 SGHRS, CDR2 YFSETQ. The CDR3 DNA reads TGCGCCAGCAGCTTAGGACAGGGGCAGGTATATGAAAAACTGTTTTTT. Translation gives CASSLGQGQVYEKLFF.

The V gene is TRBV5-1, the J gene TRBJ2-2; D possibly corresponds to TRBD1 (6 bases). The CDR3 consists of 17 residues. Germline CDR1 reads SGHRS; CDR2 reads YFSETQ. V was shortened by 4 bases and J by 0 bases, with 16 bases between the two germline ends. The CDR3 coding sequence is TGCGCCAGCAGCCCTGGCCCGGGACACGCGAACACCGGGGAGCTGTTTTTT. It is translated as CASSPGPGHANTGELFF.

V is TRBV19 and J is TRBJ1-3; D is possibly TRBD1 (5 bases). CDR3 length: 15 amino acids. Germline CDR1 and CDR2: LNHDA and SQIVND (reference sequence). The ends were cut back, 4 bases at V and 0 bases at J, with 10 bases in the middle. CDR3 sequence: CASSTTVASGNTIYF. CDR3 in DNA: TGTGCCAGTAGTACGACAGTAGCCTCTGGAAACACCATATATTTT.

The gene calls are TRBV25-1 and TRBJ2-7; 9 nucleotides agree with TRBD2. Germline CDR1 is MGHDK and CDR2 is SYGVNS. CDR3 size: 15 residues. Trimming removed 6 bases from V and 3 bases from J; junction bases left unmatched: 9. The CDR3 DNA reads TGTGCCAGCAGCCCCCTTGCACTAGCGGGCTACGAGCAGTACTTC. Residues: CASSPLALAGYEQYF.

The chain uses TRBV6-5 and TRBJ1-6; 9 bases are shared with TRBD1. Germline V gives CDR1 MNHEY, CDR2 SVGAGI. Trimming cost V 5 bases and J 10 bases; bases outside gene matches: 6. This CDR3 has 14 residues. The CDR3 sequence: CASSRDRDRSPLHF. CDR3 coding DNA: TGTGCCAGCAGTAGGGACAGGGATAGATCACCCCTCCACTTT.

The chain is built from TRBV19 and TRBJ1-1; D gene unclear. The CDR3 sequence is 13 residues long. Germline V gives CDR1 LNHDA, CDR2 SQIVND (reference sequence). V lost 6 bases, J lost 1 base, and 9 bases lay in between. This CDR3 reads CASRLTGNTEAFF. CDR3 DNA sequence: TGTGCCAGTAGACTGACGGGGAACACTGAAGCTTTCTTT.

J is TRBJ1-1 and V is TRBV4-1, with 7 positions matching TRBD1. The CDR3 has 16 residues. V was clipped by 4 bases and J by 6 bases; unmatched bases: 14. Looked up from germline, CDR1 is MGHRA and CDR2 is YSYEKL. The CDR3 sequence: CASSRVPGTALPEAFF. The CDR3 DNA sequence: TGCGCCAGCAGCCGGGTGCCCGGGACAGCTCTACCTGAAGCTTTCTTT.

Written as DNA, the CDR3 is TGTGCCAGCGTGAGGGACACTCATGTCAATGAGCAGTTCTTC. As protein: CASVRDTHVNEQFF. The chain is built from TRBV5-4 and TRBJ2-1; D possibly corresponds to TRBD1 (6 bases). The length of the CDR3 is 14 residues. The germline V and J ends were trimmed by 7 bases and 6 bases, with 17 bases remaining between them. Germline V lookup: CDR1 SGHNT, CDR2 YYREEE (reference sequence).

This clone showed up just once. V usage is TRBV5-8 and J usage is TRBJ1-1, with D unclear. Germline loops: CDR1 SGHTS, CDR2 YDEGEE. V lost 0 bases to trimming and J lost 2 bases, with 8 bases between them. This CDR3 comprises 14 residues. This chain's CDR3 is CASSLAGINTEAFF. The DNA of the CDR3 is TGTGCCAGCAGCTTGGCAGGAATCAACACTGAAGCTTTCTTT.

This chain links TRBV10-3 with TRBJ1-3, with D possibly matching TRBD1 (5 bases). Trimming took 3 bases from V and 2 from J, leaving 8 bases between them. The CDR3 loop spans 14 amino acids. CDR1 and CDR2 (germline): ENHRY, SYGVKD. CDR3 coding DNA: TGTGCCATCAGTGAAGACAGAACTGGAAACACCATATATTTT. Amino acids: CAISEDRTGNTIYF.

This chain joins TRBV5-1 and TRBJ2-1; 8 bases line up with TRBD2. This CDR3 has 14 residues. The germline CDR1 and CDR2 sequences are SGHRS and YFSETQ. Losses at the gene ends were 0 bases for V and 7 bases for J; bases not matched to a gene: 3. CDR3 loop: CASSLVVAGNEQFF. The CDR3 DNA reads as TGCGCCAGCAGCTTGGTGGTAGCGGGGAATGAGCAGTTCTTC.

This clone was recorded many times. This chain uses TRBV29-1 with TRBJ1-1; no reliable D call. The CDR3 runs to 13 residues. Germline V CDR1 and CDR2: SQVTM, ANQGSEA. V gave up 7 bases and J gave up 0 bases, with 12 bases separating them. CDR3 sequence: CSAQAAMNTEAFF. In DNA, the CDR3 is TGCAGCGCCCAAGCGGCTATGAACACTGAAGCTTTCTTT.